This T cell receptor (beta chain) appears in the sequencing data of a study of blood T cell repertoires in COVID-19. Measured with immunoSEQ multiplex PCR; TCRdb has only the in-frame clones, and not every one. The profile covers about 220,000 clones, with around 81% appearing a single time and around 2% taken by the ten largest. CDR3 length equals 14 residues. The ends were cut back, 0 bases at V and 7 bases at J, with 11 bases in the middle. Germline V gene data show CDR1 as SGHRS and CDR2 as YFSETQ. This TCR was recovered from an older woman with acute or convalescent COVID-19. The source material was peripheral blood. The chain has TRBV5-1 and TRBJ1-5; D is unresolved. The CDR3 DNA follows: TGCGCCAGCAGCTTGGGGTCGGGAGAACAGCCCCAGCATTTT. Its protein product is CASSLGSGEQPQHF.